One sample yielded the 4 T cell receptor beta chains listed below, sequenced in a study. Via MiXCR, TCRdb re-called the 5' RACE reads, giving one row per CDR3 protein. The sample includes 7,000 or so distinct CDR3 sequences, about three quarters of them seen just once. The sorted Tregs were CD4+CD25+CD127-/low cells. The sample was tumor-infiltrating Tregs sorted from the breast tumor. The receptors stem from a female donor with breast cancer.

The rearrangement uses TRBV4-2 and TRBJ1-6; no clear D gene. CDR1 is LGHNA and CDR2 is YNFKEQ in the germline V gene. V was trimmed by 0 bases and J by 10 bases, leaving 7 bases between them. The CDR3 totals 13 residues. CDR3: CASSQESGSPLHF. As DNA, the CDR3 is TGTGCCAGCAGCCAAGAATCCGGATCACCCCTCCACTTT.

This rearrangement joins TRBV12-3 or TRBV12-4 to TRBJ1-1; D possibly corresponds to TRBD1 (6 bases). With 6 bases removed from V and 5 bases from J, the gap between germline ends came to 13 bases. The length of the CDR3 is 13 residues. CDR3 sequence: CASRKGEGTEAFF. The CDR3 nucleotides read TGTGCCAGCAGGAAGGGGGAGGGAACTGAAGCTTTCTTT.

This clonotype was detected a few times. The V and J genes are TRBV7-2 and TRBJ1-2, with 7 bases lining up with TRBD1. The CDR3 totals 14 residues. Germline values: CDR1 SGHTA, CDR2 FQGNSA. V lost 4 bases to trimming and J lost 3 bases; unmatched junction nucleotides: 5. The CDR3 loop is CASSSPTGYYGYTF. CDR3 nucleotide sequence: TGTGCCAGCAGCTCACCGACAGGGTACTATGGCTACACCTTC. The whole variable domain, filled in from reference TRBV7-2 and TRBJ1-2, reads GAGVSQSPSNKVTEKGKDVELRCDPISGHTALYWYRQSLGQGLEFLIYFQGNSAPDKSGLPSDRFSAERTGGSVSTLTIQRTQQEDSAVYLCASSSPTGYYGYTFGSGTRLTVV.

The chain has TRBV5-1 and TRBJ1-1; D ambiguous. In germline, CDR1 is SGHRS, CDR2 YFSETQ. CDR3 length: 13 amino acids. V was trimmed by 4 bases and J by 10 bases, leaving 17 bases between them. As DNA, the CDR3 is TGCGCCAGCAGCGCCACTCCCGGCTCCGGAGCTTTCTTT. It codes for CASSATPGSGAFF.